The clone carrying this T cell receptor beta chain was observed a handful of times. Its specificity is not known. This entry comes from a study of a mutant IDH1 vaccine in newly diagnosed glioma. In the study overall: Patients got radiotherapy, temozolomide, or both beforehand, and most got both. Study findings and constraints: Immune responses induced by vaccination arose in 90% to 95% of the patients. Top-clonotype changes in peripheral T cells seemed unrelated to pseudoprogression.

Time point meaning: baseline, week 1 (first vaccination visit). Regarding treatment: pre-vaccination baseline after standard-of-care therapy. There were new WHO grade 3 or 4 astrocytomas in the donors, and these were IDH1-mutant and ATRX-lost. V was clipped by 5 bases and J by 1 base, with 8 bases between them. This CDR3 has 13 residues. In germline, CDR1 is WNHNN, CDR2 SYGVQD (reference sequence). Here immunoSEQ multiplex PCR was the method, and the copy in TCRdb shows in-frame clones only, minus some. The sample records 55,000 to 70,000 clones, around 74% being singletons. The gene calls are TRBV10-1 and TRBJ1-1; D is unclear. This TCR came from a man between 50 and 59 years old with glioma. The specimen comprised PBMCs, sampled from a glioma patient treated with radiotherapy, temozolomide or both. CDR3 sequence: CASSLQTNTEAFF. The DNA of the CDR3 is TGCGCCAGCAGTTTACAAACGAACACTGAAGCTTTCTTT.